The clone carrying this T cell receptor beta chain was seen only a few times. The donors were members of the validation cohort comprising approximately 110 subjects, separate from the roughly 670-subject first cohort. Germline CDR1 reads WSHSY; CDR2 reads SAAADI. The CDR3 is 12 residues long. The V and J ends lost 5 bases and 13 bases, in that order; junction bases with no gene match: 5. Sequenced by immunoSEQ multiplex PCR; TCRdb stores in-frame clones only, minus some. The data show about 55,000 clones, with roughly 90% seen just once and 3% to 3.5% held by the top ten. This sample is drawn from a study of cytomegalovirus exposure and HLA in healthy donors.

The rearrangement links TRBV10-2 to TRBJ2-2, with 9 bases identical to TRBD1. Sequencing was performed on PBMCs. The sequence came from a man younger than 35 in good health and CMV-seronegative. The CDR3 reads CASSSGQGRLFF. CDR3 in DNA: TGCGCCAGCAGTAGCGGACAGGGGAGGCTGTTTTTT.